Below, 14 T cell receptor beta chains from the same sample are listed, as sequenced in a study of blood T cell repertoires in COVID-19. TCRdb keeps only in-frame clones here, not all; method: immunoSEQ multiplex PCR. The repertoire includes roughly 280,000 clones, roughly 90% of them detected once, and under 2% sits in the top ten. The sequenced sample was peripheral blood. These receptors were taken from a man younger than 40 with active or convalescent COVID-19.

The rearrangement links TRBV5-6 to TRBJ2-1; D is unresolved. CDR1 and CDR2 from the germline V gene are SGHDT and YYEEEE. The CDR3 runs to 15 residues. V lost 2 bases to trimming and J lost 9 bases, with 18 bases between them. The CDR3 nucleotides are TGTGCCAGCAGCTTCACGACCGGCTCTGGCGGTGAGCAGTTCTTC. The encoded protein is CASSFTTGSGGEQFF. Full variable domain (rest looked up from reference TRBV5-6 and TRBJ2-1): DAGVTQSPTHLIKTRGQQVTLRCSPKSGHDTVSWYQQALGQGPQFIFQYYEEEERQRGNFPDRFSGHQFPNYSSELNVNALLLGDSALYLCASSFTTGSGGEQFFGPGTRLTVL.

The chain combines TRBV4-2 with TRBJ1-3, with 8 bases identical to TRBD1. CDR3 size: 18 residues. Germline CDR1 and CDR2: LGHNA and YNFKEQ. V shed 0 bases and J 3 bases; nucleotides not matched to a gene: 10. The CDR3, as DNA: TGTGCCAGCAGCCAAGATCGGCGGCAGGGGGCGCATGGAAACACCATATATTTT. Its protein product is CASSQDRRQGAHGNTIYF.

Here the CDR3 DNA reads TGTGCCAGCAGCCGAACACCAACTAGCGGGGGTCCTAAGGCCACAGATACGCAGTATTTT. Translated, it gives CASSRTPTSGGPKATDTQYF. The chain links TRBV4-2 to TRBJ2-3, with TRBD2 matching 11 bases. After removal of 4 bases from V and 2 bases from J, the junction contained 17 bases not matched to a gene. Germline lookup yields CDR1 LGHNA and CDR2 YNFKEQ. This CDR3 comprises 20 residues.

DNA of the CDR3: TGTGCCAGCAGCGCGCAGGGGTCTAGCACAGATACGCAGTATTTT. It translates to CASSAQGSSTDTQYF. J is TRBJ2-3 and V is TRBV9, with a tentative D call TRBD1 (6 bases). Deletions cut 3 bases from V and 0 bases from J, with 11 bases between. Germline assignment: CDR1 SGDLS and CDR2 YYNGEE. The CDR3 length is 15 residues.

The CDR3 spells CASSQGTGEEAFF. The CDR3 DNA reads TGTGCCAGCAGCCAAGGTACCGGGGAAGAAGCTTTCTTT. The V gene is TRBV3-1 (or the pseudogene TRBV3-2), the J gene TRBJ1-1; no clear D gene. V gave up 1 base and J gave up 8 bases, with 11 bases separating them. The germline V gene has CDR1 LGHDT and CDR2 YNNKEL (reference sequence). The CDR3 contains 13 residues.

This chain uses TRBV20-1 with TRBJ2-1, with 8 bases identical to TRBD2. The CDR3 sequence is 14 residues long. Germline loops: CDR1 DFQATT, CDR2 SNEGSKA (reference sequence). The V segment lost 3 bases and the J segment 7 bases; nucleotides outside the gene matches: 8. The CDR3 DNA reads as TGCAGTGCTAGTTCGGGACTAGTAAGTAATGAGCAGTTCTTC. Translating it yields CSASSGLVSNEQFF.

This chain connects TRBV25-1 to TRBJ1-3; D is unresolved. There are 16 residues in the CDR3. V was trimmed by 3 bases and J by 8 bases, leaving 20 bases between them. Per germline, CDR1 MGHDK and CDR2 SYGVNS. CDR3 DNA: TGTGCCAGCAGTGATCCGCCCGGCTCACCGCGGCACACCATATATTTT. It specifies CASSDPPGSPRHTIYF.

The chain couples TRBV30 to TRBJ1-5; D might be TRBD1 (5 bases). Germline CDR1 is GTSNPN and CDR2 is SVGIG (reference sequence). Trimming removed 2 bases at V and 5 bases at J, with 16 bases between. CDR3 length: 15 amino acids. CDR3 sequence reads: CAWSPERGEDQPQHF. The CDR3 coding sequence is TGTGCCTGGAGTCCGGAAAGGGGCGAGGATCAGCCCCAGCATTTT.

The chain has TRBV20-1 and TRBJ2-2; no clear D. The CDR3 sequence is 14 residues long. Germline lookup yields CDR1 DFQATT and CDR2 SNEGSKA (reference sequence). Trimming left V 3 bases short and J 3 bases short, with 11 bases between. CDR3 amino acids: CSASQNQDTGELFF. CDR3 DNA: TGCAGTGCTAGTCAGAACCAGGACACCGGGGAGCTGTTTTTT.

This clone showed up just once. The chain uses TRBV9 and TRBJ2-7; D perhaps matches TRBD2 (6 bases). Trimming removed 0 bases at V and 0 bases at J, with 7 bases between. Per the germline V gene, CDR1 is SGDLS and CDR2 is YYNGEE. The CDR3 runs to 14 residues. As DNA, the CDR3 is TGTGCCAGCAGCGTAGGCGGGGACTCCTACGAGCAGTACTTC. Residues: CASSVGGDSYEQYF. The full variable domain, completed using reference TRBV9 and TRBJ2-7, is DSGVTQTPKHLITATGQRVTLRCSPRSGDLSVYWYQQSLDQGLQFLIQYYNGEERAKGNILERFSAQQFPDLHSELNLSSLELGDSALYFCASSVGGDSYEQYFGPGTRLTVT.

The chain is built from TRBV4-1 and TRBJ1-1, with 7 bases lining up with TRBD1. CDR1 and CDR2 (germline): MGHRA, YSYEKL. The CDR3 spans 16 residues. The junction had 9 bases not matched to a gene; V was cut back by 3 bases and J by 2 bases. In DNA form, the CDR3 reads TGCGCCAGCAGCCATACCAACCGGGACAGTAACACTGAAGCTTTCTTT. It yields the protein CASSHTNRDSNTEAFF.

This clone was seen once. The V call is TRBV19, the J call TRBJ2-3; D possibly corresponds to TRBD1 (5 bases). V shed 2 bases and J shed 2 bases, with 11 bases lying between them. Germline CDR1 LNHDA, CDR2 SQIVND (reference sequence). The CDR3 length is 15 residues. This CDR3 is CASSISRQTTDTQYF. The CDR3 DNA reads as TGTGCCAGTAGTATATCCCGACAGACCACAGATACGCAGTATTTT.

Notes on this clone: This sample also contains other DNA sequences that code for the same CDR3. The V gene is TRBV19, the J gene TRBJ2-1, with 8 bases lining up with TRBD2. Trimming cost V 3 bases and J 1 base; bases outside gene matches: 2. The germline V gene has CDR1 LNHDA and CDR2 SQIVND (reference sequence). CDR3 length: 15 amino acids. CDR3 nucleotide sequence: TGTGCCAGTAGTATCCGGGGGGGATCCTACAATGAGCAGTTCTTC. Amino acids: CASSIRGGSYNEQFF.

This rearrangement joins TRBV7-9 to TRBJ2-3; TRBD2 matches 11 bases. CDR1 is SEHNR and CDR2 is FQNEAQ in the germline V gene (reference sequence). J gave up 5 bases and V 5 bases, and 18 bases lay outside the gene matches. The CDR3 has 19 residues. The CDR3 loop is CASSPADSGGVVVRDTQYF. In nucleotides, the CDR3 is TGTGCCAGCAGCCCCGCTGATAGCGGGGGGGTGGTGGTGAGAGATACGCAGTATTTT.